This T cell receptor (beta chain) was sequenced for a study of T cells in Graves' hyperthyroidism and ophthalmopathy. This clonotype showed up many times. Its antigen is undetermined. When hyperthyroidism was first diagnosed, the blood sample was taken, preceding any ophthalmopathy symptoms. RNA transcripts gave rise to amplified TCR beta CDR3 regions. The primer set for the first-round RT-PCR of the TCR CDR3 was HTBI. TCRdb re-called the multiplex PCR reads through MiXCR, storing one row per CDR3 protein. Of under 450,000 distinct CDR3 sequences in the sample, roughly 14% were seen once. The CDR3 runs 15 residues. CDR1 and CDR2 from the germline V gene are SNHLY and FYNNEI. The V and J ends lost 6 bases and 6 bases respectively, with 20 bases between them. Overall study results and limits: The model's output predicted ophthalmopathy at a median of about 6.5 months prior to onset.

This sequence was found in a man aged 25-40 years with Graves' hyperthyroidism that later progressed to Graves' ophthalmopathy. The sequencing input was blood. The rearrangement links TRBV2 to TRBJ1-1; D might be TRBD1 (6 bases). CDR3 sequence: CASSPFRGRLSEAFF. The CDR3 DNA follows: TGTGCCAGCAGCCCCTTCCGGGGGCGCTTGTCTGAAGCTTTCTTT.